The rows below give T cell receptor beta chains drawn from one sample of a study of early T cells in non-severe SARS-CoV-2 infection. TCRdb reprocessed the 5' RACE reads via MiXCR and lists one record per CDR3 protein. The sample includes about 58,000 distinct CDR3 sequences, over 9.5% of them seen just once. Material for sequencing was whole blood. The receptor set was obtained from an adult who was a healthcare worker with PCR-confirmed SARS-CoV-2 infection or an uninfected control (not recorded which). Each CDR3 is given with its conserved first and last residue. The D gene is left open where the match is weak. Expanded clones are given a class, and other clones once, few, many or no size at all.

>TRBJ1-5|-|TRBV7-9|few
CASSLWGSDNQPQHF
TGTGCCAGCAGCTTATGGGGTAGCGACAATCAGCCCCAGCATTTT
>TRBJ1-1|-|TRBV4-3|few
CASSSGRSTEAEAFF
TGCGCCAGCAGCTCGGGGCGGAGCACAGAGGCTGAAGCTTTCTTT
>TRBJ2-3|-|TRBV20-1|-
CSARLHSDTQYF
TGCAGTGCTAGACTACACTCGGATACGCAGTATTTT
>TRBJ1-6|-|TRBV10-2|-
CASMRGSSYNSPLHF
TGCGCCAGCATGCGGGGAAGCTCCTATAATTCACCCCTCCACTTT
>TRBJ2-3|-|TRBV11-2|-
CASSLGAEGDTQYF
TGTGCCAGCAGCTTAGGTGCAGAGGGGGATACGCAGTATTTT
>TRBJ2-3|TRBD2|TRBV14|few
CASRPAGATDTQYF
TGTGCCAGCAGACCAGCGGGGGCCACAGATACGCAGTATTTT
>TRBJ2-7|-|TRBV21-1|many
CASRGRSPGVYEQYF
TGTGCCAGCAGGGGACGGTCTCCAGGGGTCTACGAGCAGTACTTC
>TRBJ1-2|TRBD1|TRBV29-1|-
CSADDRGDYGYTF
TGCAGCGCCGACGACAGGGGAGACTATGGCTACACCTTC
>TRBJ2-7|-|TRBV4-1|few
CASSPREGPGALNEQYF
TGCGCCAGCAGCCCCCGGGAAGGTCCGGGGGCCCTTAACGAGCAGTACTTC
>TRBJ2-1|TRBD1|TRBV5-4|-
CASSSTGEAYNEQFF
TGTGCCAGCAGCTCGACAGGGGAAGCCTACAATGAGCAGTTCTTC
>TRBJ1-2|TRBD1|TRBV29-1|-
CSVPGTARGYTF
TGCAGCGTTCCCGGGACAGCGAGAGGCTACACCTTC
>TRBJ2-1|-|TRBV6-1|-
CASSEATIGQFF
TGTGCCAGCAGTGAAGCGACAATCGGGCAGTTCTTC
>TRBJ1-1|-|TRBV5-6|-
CASSFLSTEAFF
TGTGCCAGCAGCTTTTTAAGCACTGAAGCTTTCTTT
>TRBJ1-2|-|TRBV4-1|few
CASKFPGADYGYTF
TGCGCCAGCAAGTTCCCAGGCGCGGACTATGGCTACACCTTC
>TRBJ2-5|-|TRBV7-9|few
CASSQTDQGETQYF
TGTGCCAGCAGCCAGACGGACCAGGGCGAGACCCAGTACTTC
>TRBJ1-4|-|TRBV28|many
CASRIREANEKLFF
TGTGCCAGTCGTATTCGGGAGGCTAATGAAAAACTGTTTTTT
>TRBJ2-2|-|TRBV20-1|few
CSLGELFF
TGCAGTCTCGGGGAGCTGTTTTTT
>TRBJ1-5|-|TRBV12-3/TRBV12-4|-
CASSFVAGVNQPQHF
TGTGCCAGCAGTTTCGTGGCAGGGGTCAATCAGCCCCAGCATTTT
>TRBJ2-7|TRBD2|TRBV6-5|many
CASSYSGTSGGPPEQYF
TGTGCCAGCAGTTACTCAGGAACTAGCGGGGGACCACCCGAGCAGTACTTC
>TRBJ2-2|-|TRBV12-3/TRBV12-4|-
CAITRGTGELFF
TGTGCCATTACCAGAGGGACCGGGGAGCTGTTTTTT
>TRBJ2-2|-|TRBV6-2/TRBV6-3|many
CASSYIRGYIGELFF
TGTGCCAGCAGTTACATCAGGGGATATATCGGGGAGCTGTTTTTT
>TRBJ2-4|-|TRBV27|many
CASSPRQKNIQYF
TGTGCCAGCAGTCCCCGACAGAAAAACATTCAGTACTTC
>TRBJ1-1|-|TRBV9|many
CASSVAPDNTEAFF
TGTGCCAGCAGCGTAGCTCCCGACAACACTGAAGCTTTCTTT
>TRBJ2-3|-|TRBV18|-
CASSRNGADTQYF
TGTGCCAGCTCACGCAACGGGGCAGATACGCAGTATTTT
>TRBJ1-1|TRBD1|TRBV29-1|many
CSETGPNTEAFF
TGCAGCGAGACAGGGCCGAACACTGAAGCTTTCTTT
>TRBJ1-3|-|TRBV28|-
CASSLLQGSGNTIYF
TGTGCCAGCAGTTTACTCCAAGGCTCTGGAAACACCATATATTTT
>TRBJ2-3|TRBD2|TRBV29-1|many
CSVGMGLAIDTQYF
TGCAGCGTTGGCATGGGACTAGCGATAGATACGCAGTATTTT
>TRBJ2-7|TRBD2|TRBV28|few
CASSSPSLAGGSYEQYF
TGTGCCAGCAGTTCACCGTCACTAGCGGGGGGCTCCTACGAGCAGTACTTC
>TRBJ2-7|-|TRBV7-9|many
CASSLGKGWAYEQYF
TGTGCCAGCAGCTTAGGAAAAGGTTGGGCCTACGAGCAGTACTTC
>TRBJ2-1|TRBD1|TRBV7-3|few
CASSLRGQARSYNEQFF
TGTGCCAGCAGCTTAAGGGGACAGGCGAGATCCTACAATGAGCAGTTCTTC
>TRBJ2-5|TRBD2|TRBV5-1|many
CASSLSQRGGSLLGETQYF
TGCGCCAGCAGCTTGAGCCAGCGGGGGGGCAGTTTATTAGGAGAGACCCAGTACTTC
>TRBJ2-7|-|TRBV7-2|few
CASSKQRGEREQYF
TGTGCCAGCAGCAAACAGCGTGGTGAGCGCGAGCAGTACTTC
>TRBJ1-5|-|TRBV7-9|-
CASSLEGGLSNQPQHF
TGTGCCAGCAGCTTAGAGGGAGGTCTGAGCAATCAGCCCCAGCATTTT
>TRBJ2-5|TRBD2|TRBV7-2|many
CASSSPSGMTQYF
TGTGCCAGCAGCTCTCCTAGCGGGATGACCCAGTACTTC
>TRBJ1-2|TRBD1|TRBV19|many
CASSDRDRTNYGYTF
TGTGCCAGTAGTGACCGGGACAGGACCAACTATGGCTACACCTTC
>TRBJ2-7|TRBD2|TRBV9|-
CASSPRLAGSHEQYF
TGTGCCAGCAGCCCTCGACTAGCGGGGAGTCACGAGCAGTACTTC
>TRBJ1-1|-|TRBV5-1|-
CASSLKSGDTEAFF
TGCGCCAGCAGCTTGAAGAGTGGGGACACTGAAGCTTTCTTT
>TRBJ1-1|-|TRBV2|few
CASSPHGQNTEAFF
TGTGCCAGCAGTCCCCATGGTCAGAACACTGAAGCTTTCTTT
>TRBJ2-1|-|TRBV9|few
CASSVGVDEQFF
TGTGCCAGCAGCGTAGGGGTAGATGAGCAGTTCTTC
>TRBJ2-7|-|TRBV6-5|few
CASSFHRVNYEQYF
TGTGCCAGCAGTTTCCACAGGGTAAACTACGAGCAGTACTTC
>TRBJ2-7|-|TRBV30|many
CAWSVSNSYEQYF
TGTGCCTGGAGTGTTTCCAACTCCTACGAGCAGTACTTC
>TRBJ2-7|-|TRBV28|-
CASRTGDFSYEQYF
TGTGCCAGCAGGACAGGCGACTTTTCCTACGAGCAGTACTTC
>TRBJ2-5|TRBD2|TRBV5-1|few
CASRPTSGHTQETQYF
TGCGCCAGCAGGCCTACTAGCGGTCACACCCAAGAGACCCAGTACTTC
>TRBJ1-3|TRBD1|TRBV15|many
CATSSRGQGEWNTIYF
TGTGCCACCAGCTCCCGAGGACAGGGGGAATGGAACACCATATATTTT
>TRBJ2-3|-|TRBV11-3|-
CASSSGPDTQYF
TGTGCCAGCAGCTCAGGACCAGATACGCAGTATTTT
>TRBJ2-1|TRBD2|TRBV7-6|-
CASSPGVAGVYNEQFF
TGTGCCAGCAGCCCCGGGGTAGCGGGGGTCTACAATGAGCAGTTCTTC
>TRBJ2-7|-|TRBV2|-
CASRLTRFEQYF
TGTGCCAGCAGATTGACTAGATTCGAGCAGTACTTC
>TRBJ1-4|TRBD1|TRBV5-6|few
CASSFTSGQELFF
TGTGCCAGCAGCTTCACTTCCGGACAGGAACTGTTTTTT
>TRBJ1-2|-|TRBV29-1|few
CSLRTEGGYTF
TGCAGCTTACGGACAGAGGGTGGCTACACCTTC
>TRBJ2-2|-|TRBV12-3/TRBV12-4|many
CASSLEGTGELFF
TGTGCCAGCAGTTTAGAGGGGACCGGGGAGCTGTTTTTT
>TRBJ2-3|TRBD2|TRBV7-6|-
CASSPWVSGGAADTQYF
TGTGCCAGCAGCCCCTGGGTTAGCGGGGGGGCCGCCGATACGCAGTATTTT
>TRBJ1-1|-|TRBV6-5|-
CASSHNSVTEAFF
TGTGCCAGCAGCCACAACAGTGTTACTGAAGCTTTCTTT
>TRBJ2-3|-|TRBV7-9|few
CASSLAEITDTQYF
TGTGCCAGCAGCTTAGCGGAAATCACAGATACGCAGTATTTT
>TRBJ1-5|-|TRBV12-3/TRBV12-4|-
CASSPWDIYSNQPQHF
TGTGCCAGCAGTCCCTGGGACATTTATAGCAATCAGCCCCAGCATTTT
>TRBJ2-7|TRBD2|TRBV7-2|many
CASSELAGSYYEQYF
TGTGCCAGCAGCGAACTAGCGGGATCCTACTACGAGCAGTACTTC